There are a few counts of the clone carrying this T cell receptor (beta chain). Its antigen is unknown. PCR was run on genomic DNA. The TCR beta CDR3 region was amplified using 30 forward and 13 reverse primers. Via MiXCR, TCRdb re-called the multiplex PCR reads, giving one row per CDR3 protein. The table includes 250,000 or so distinct CDR3 sequences, 40% to 50% detected once. The data stem from a study of type 1 and type 2 diabetes patients. The overall study: The cohort mixed type 1 diabetes, type 2 diabetes and nondiabetic donors. Study findings and constraints: Type 2 diabetes repertoires were more diverse than type 1 diabetes repertoires.

The germline CDR1 and CDR2 sequences are DFQATT and SNEGSKA (reference sequence). The V gene lost 6 bases and the J gene lost 6 bases, with 14 bases spanning the gap. CDR3 length: 12 amino acids. The sequencing input was peripheral blood mononuclear cells (PBMCs). This clonotype was obtained from a man aged 18 to 29 with type 2 diabetes. The chain uses TRBV20-1 and TRBJ1-2; D gene uncertain. CDR3 sequence: CSAESEGHGYTF. The CDR3 DNA is TGCAGTGCGGAGTCTGAGGGCCATGGCTACACCTTC.